This entry concerns a single TCR beta chain. Its specificity is not known. Rectal tissue came from one to two pinch biopsies taken at colonoscopy. The sample belongs to a study of pediatric ulcerative colitis. Sequenced by immunoSEQ multiplex PCR; TCRdb stores in-frame clones only, minus some. The profile covers over 20,000 clones, with around 64% appearing a single time and around a sixth taken by the ten largest. Study findings and constraints: Blood-rectal clonal overlap within each person was significantly higher in ulcerative colitis patients than controls. Rectal pinch biopsies may include blood-derived T cells. Two rectal clonotypes were found only in ulcerative colitis patients, all of them. This repertoire reflects total lymphocytes rather than subpopulations like regulatory T cells.

V was trimmed by 5 bases and J by 1 base, leaving 12 bases between them. The CDR3 length is 15 residues. Germline-derived CDR1 and CDR2 are MNHEY and SVGAGI. The sample taken for sequencing was gut tissue. The V call is TRBV6-5, the J call TRBJ1-5; D not certain. The clonotype originates from a boy between 10 and 17 years old with severe ulcerative colitis. CDR3 DNA: TGTGCCAGCAGTGCCAATAGGAGAAGCAATCAGCCCCAGCATTTT. Its protein is CASSANRRSNQPQHF.